Presented here are 17 T cell receptor beta chains from one specimen sequenced in a study of OX40 agonist ivuxolimab in advanced cancers. Profiling relied on immunoSEQ multiplex PCR, and the TCRdb table lists in-frame clones only, not all of them. The data hold 20,000 to 25,000 clones, with over 70% observed a single time. The material sequenced was CD4+ or CD8+ T cells sorted from blood, taken in a trial of the OX40 agonist ivuxolimab. All receptors derive from an adult with an advanced solid tumor such as melanoma, head and neck, liver or kidney cancer.

The genes are TRBV27 and TRBJ2-1; the match to TRBD1 covers 11 bases. The CDR3 length is 15 residues. Per germline, CDR1 MNHEY and CDR2 SMNVEV (reference sequence). V lost 3 bases to trimming and J lost 8 bases; unmatched junction nucleotides: 6. CDR3 sequence (DNA): TGTGCCAGCAGTTTGCCGGGGACAGGGGGAGATGAGCAGTTCTTC. It codes for CASSLPGTGGDEQFF.

The chain couples TRBV11-3 to TRBJ2-1; D could derive from TRBD1 or TRBD2 (5 bases each). Germline lookup yields CDR1 SGHNT and CDR2 YENEEA. Trimming left V 1 base short and J 1 base short, with 14 bases between. The CDR3 has 17 residues. The CDR3 region has the DNA TGTGCCAGCAGCTTAGGAGGGGACCTAGGGTCCTACAATGAGCAGTTCTTC. Translating gives CASSLGGDLGSYNEQFF.

CDR3 in DNA: TGCGCCAGCAGTGGGGGGCAGGGTACCTATGGCTACACCTTC. This codes for CASSGGQGTYGYTF. The chain couples TRBV5-1 to TRBJ1-2, with a weak D call TRBD1 (6 bases). Germline lookup yields CDR1 SGHRS and CDR2 YFSETQ. This CDR3 region has 14 residues. V shed 5 bases and J shed 4 bases, with 15 bases lying between them. Full variable domain (missing parts from reference TRBV5-1 and TRBJ1-2): KAGVTQTPRYLIKTRGQQVTLSCSPISGHRSVSWYQQTPGQGLQFLFEYFSETQRNKGNFPGRFSGRQFSNSRSEMNVSTLELGDSALYLCASSGGQGTYGYTFGSGTRLTVV.

This clone counts as medium-sized. The chain joins TRBV4-2 to TRBJ2-5; 10 bases align to TRBD1. The CDR3 has 14 residues. J gave up 3 bases and V 5 bases, and 3 bases lay outside the gene matches. In germline, CDR1 is LGHNA, CDR2 YNFKEQ. This CDR3 is CASSNGQGEETQYF. The CDR3 DNA sequence: TGTGCCAGCAGCAACGGACAGGGGGAAGAGACCCAGTACTTC.

The rearrangement joins TRBV19 to TRBJ2-7; 11 bases line up with TRBD1. In germline, CDR1 is LNHDA, CDR2 SQIVND (reference sequence). V trimming: 1 base; J trimming: 6 bases; junction bases outside the gene matches: 5. The CDR3 contains 15 residues. As DNA, the CDR3 is TGTGCCAGTAGTATAGGGGGACAGGGGGTCGTCGAGCAGTACTTC. Amino acid sequence: CASSIGGQGVVEQYF.

The chain is built from TRBV30 and TRBJ1-5, with 9 bases aligning to TRBD1. The germline V gene has CDR1 GTSNPN and CDR2 SVGIG (reference sequence). The CDR3 spans 15 residues. Germline trimming cut 2 bases from V and 1 base from J; bases unmatched to any gene: 3. The CDR3, as DNA: TGTGCCTGGAGTAGGGGGACAGGGAGCAATCAGCCCCAGCATTTT. This gives the protein CAWSRGTGSNQPQHF.

In this sample, this clone turned up once. This chain connects TRBV5-1 to TRBJ2-7; D is ambiguous. CDR3 length: 14 amino acids. V was trimmed by 5 bases and J by 6 bases, leaving 18 bases between them. Per the germline V gene, CDR1 is SGHRS and CDR2 is YFSETQ. CDR3 nucleotides: TGCGCCAGCAGTTCCTACTCGTCTGACTCCGAGCAGTACTTC. Translation gives CASSSYSSDSEQYF. Based on the CDR3 plus reference TRBV5-1 and TRBJ2-7, the full variable domain is KAGVTQTPRYLIKTRGQQVTLSCSPISGHRSVSWYQQTPGQGLQFLFEYFSETQRNKGNFPGRFSGRQFSNSRSEMNVSTLELGDSALYLCASSSYSSDSEQYFGPGTRLTVT.

The V gene is TRBV19, the J gene TRBJ2-2, with D unresolved. Germline values: CDR1 LNHDA, CDR2 SQIVND (reference sequence). With 6 bases removed from V and 7 bases from J, the gap between germline ends came to 12 bases. CDR3 size: 13 residues. CDR3 sequence (DNA): TGTGCCAGTAGGATTGGTCAACGCGGGGAGCTGTTTTTT. Encoded protein: CASRIGQRGELFF.

By sample share, this clone is medium-sized. J is TRBJ1-1 and V is TRBV30, with no clear D. The germline V gene has CDR1 GTSNPN and CDR2 SVGIG (reference sequence). V was shortened by 2 bases and J by 3 bases, with 7 bases between the two germline ends. This CDR3 region has 12 residues. The chain's CDR3 is CAWSPGYTEAFF. The CDR3 DNA reads as TGTGCCTGGAGTCCGGGGTACACTGAAGCTTTCTTT.

On this clone itself: This sample includes further DNA sequences coding for the same CDR3. The rearrangement links TRBV5-1 to TRBJ1-2, with a weak D call TRBD1 (6 bases). Trimming pared 4 bases from V and 1 base from J, leaving 14 bases between. The CDR3 covers 15 residues. Germline V gives CDR1 SGHRS, CDR2 YFSETQ. This CDR3 is CASSPGGGVNYGYTF. The CDR3 DNA sequence: TGCGCCAGCAGCCCTGGGGGGGGCGTTAACTATGGCTACACCTTC.

The chain combines TRBV27 with TRBJ2-5; 11 bases match TRBD2. Unmatched junction bases numbered 14, after V lost 1 base and J lost 4 bases. Germline CDR1 reads MNHEY; CDR2 reads SMNVEV (reference sequence). The CDR3 totals 19 residues. Here the CDR3 DNA reads TGTGCCAGCAGTTTATGGGTTATGGGTAGCGGGGGGGCTGTAGAGACCCAGTACTTC. Its translation is CASSLWVMGSGGAVETQYF.

This clone was recorded once. This rearrangement joins TRBV27 to TRBJ1-4, with 8 bases identical to TRBD1. The V gene's germline CDR1 is MNHEY and CDR2 SMNVEV (reference sequence). The length of the CDR3 is 13 residues. V gave up 3 bases and J gave up 8 bases; unmatched junction bases: 2. CDR3 in DNA: TGTGCCAGCAGTTTGACAGGGGACGAAAAACTGTTTTTT. It specifies CASSLTGDEKLFF.

The chain carries TRBV27 and TRBJ2-3; tentatively, D is TRBD2 (7 bases). From germline, CDR1 is MNHEY and CDR2 SMNVEV (reference sequence). Between the trimmed V and J ends, which lost 6 bases and 0 bases, there was a span of 22 bases. The CDR3 has 18 residues. For the CDR3, the DNA is TGTGCCAGCAGCCGCAGGGGAGGGGGTGACTCTAGCACAGATACGCAGTATTTT. It is translated as CASSRRGGGDSSTDTQYF.

V is TRBV19 and J is TRBJ2-2; 8 nucleotides agree with TRBD2. In germline, CDR1 is LNHDA, CDR2 SQIVND (reference sequence). V lost 4 bases and J lost 0; bases outside the gene matches: 7. CDR3 length equals 17 residues. The CDR3 loop reads CASSRSAGGTNTGELFF. Written as DNA, the CDR3 is TGTGCCAGTAGTAGGTCCGCGGGGGGAACGAACACCGGGGAGCTGTTTTTT.

The chain joins TRBV7-9 to TRBJ1-4; 7 bases match TRBD1. This CDR3 comprises 14 residues. The V gene's germline CDR1 is SEHNR and CDR2 FQNEAQ (reference sequence). After removal of 5 bases from V and 5 bases from J, the junction contained 5 bases not matched to a gene. Written as DNA, the CDR3 is TGTGCCAGCAGCCGAACAGGGGCGAATGAAAAACTGTTTTTT. Residues: CASSRTGANEKLFF.

This chain joins TRBV13 and TRBJ1-4, with D tentatively TRBD1 (6 bases). Per the germline V gene, CDR1 is PRHDT and CDR2 is FYEKMQ (reference sequence). Trimming took 4 bases from V and 4 from J, leaving 22 bases between them. This CDR3 comprises 18 residues. The CDR3 loop is CASSSSDRRSMNNEKLFF. The CDR3 bases are TGTGCCAGCAGCTCCTCAGACAGGAGGAGTATGAATAATGAAAAACTGTTTTTT.

Note on this clone: Because the CDR3's place on the DNA is in doubt, the DNA is left out and the CDR3 is given as listed by TCRdb. CDR3 residues: CASSKAWVASGNTIYF. This rearrangement joins TRBV21-1 to TRBJ1-3. TRBV21-1 is listed as a pseudogene. Counting both end residues, the CDR3 totals 16 amino acids.